This T cell receptor (beta chain) was sequenced during a study of cytomegalovirus exposure and HLA in healthy donors. Germline V gene sequence: CDR1 MGHDK, CDR2 SYGVNS. Losses at the gene ends were 7 bases for V and 6 bases for J; bases not matched to a gene: 18. The CDR3 runs to 17 residues. The data were produced by immunoSEQ multiplex PCR, yet TCRdb's version contains in-frame clones alone and is incomplete. Here the sample spans hundreds of thousands of clones, 86% being singletons. The J gene is TRBJ2-3, the V gene TRBV25-1; 8 bases are shared with TRBD1. The source material was PBMCs. This TCR derives from a woman aged 18-29 years in good health and CMV-seronegative. This CDR3 is CASNQNRRTGYRDTQYF. The CDR3 bases are TGTGCCAGCAATCAGAACCGACGGACAGGGTACCGGGATACGCAGTATTTT.